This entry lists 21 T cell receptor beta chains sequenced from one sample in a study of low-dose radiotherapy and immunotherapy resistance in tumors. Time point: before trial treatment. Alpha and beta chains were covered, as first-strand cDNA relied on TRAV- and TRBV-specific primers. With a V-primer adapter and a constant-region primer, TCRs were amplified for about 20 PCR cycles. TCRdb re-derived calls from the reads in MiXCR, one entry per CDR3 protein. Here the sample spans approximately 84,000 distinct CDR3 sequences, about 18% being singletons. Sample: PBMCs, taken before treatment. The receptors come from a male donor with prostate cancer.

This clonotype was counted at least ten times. The CDR3 is CASSQKERVQLPYEQYF. The CDR3 bases are TGTGCCAGCAGCCAGAAAGAAAGAGTCCAGCTCCCCTACGAGCAGTACTTC. The chain links TRBV4-2 to TRBJ2-7; D gene ambiguous. Trimming took 3 bases from V and 2 from J, leaving 20 bases between them. The CDR3 sequence is 17 residues long. CDR1 and CDR2 (germline): LGHNA, YNFKEQ.

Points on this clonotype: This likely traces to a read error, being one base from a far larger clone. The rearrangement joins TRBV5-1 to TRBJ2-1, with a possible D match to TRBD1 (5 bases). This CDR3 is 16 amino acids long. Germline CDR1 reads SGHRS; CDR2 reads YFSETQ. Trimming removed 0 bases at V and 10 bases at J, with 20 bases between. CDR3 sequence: CASSLVSGPLSYEQFF. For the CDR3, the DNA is TGCGCCAGCAGCTTGGTTTCAGGGCCTCTTTCCTACGAGCAGTTCTTC. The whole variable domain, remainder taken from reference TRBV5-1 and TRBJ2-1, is KAGVTQTPRYLIKTRGQQVTLSCSPISGHRSVSWYQQTPGQGLQFLFEYFSETQRNKGNFPGRFSGRQFSNSRSEMNVSTLELGDSALYLCASSLVSGPLSYEQFFGPGTRLTVL.

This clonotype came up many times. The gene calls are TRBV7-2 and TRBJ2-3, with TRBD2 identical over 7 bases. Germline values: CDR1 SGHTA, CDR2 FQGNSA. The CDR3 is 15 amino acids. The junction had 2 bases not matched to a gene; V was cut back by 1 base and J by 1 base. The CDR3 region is CASSLVSGGTDTQYF. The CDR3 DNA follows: TGTGCCAGCAGCTTAGTCAGCGGGGGCACAGATACGCAGTATTTT.

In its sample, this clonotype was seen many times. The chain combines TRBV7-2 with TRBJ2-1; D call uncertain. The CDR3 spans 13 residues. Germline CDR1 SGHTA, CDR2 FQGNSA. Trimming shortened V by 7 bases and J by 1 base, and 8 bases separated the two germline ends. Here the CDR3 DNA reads TGTGCCAGCAACGCTAGGTCCTACAATGAGCAGTTCTTC. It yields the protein CASNARSYNEQFF.

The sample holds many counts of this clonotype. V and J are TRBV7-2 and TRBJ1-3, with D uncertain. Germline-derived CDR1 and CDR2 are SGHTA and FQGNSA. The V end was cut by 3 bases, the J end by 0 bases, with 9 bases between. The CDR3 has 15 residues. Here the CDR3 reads CASSFGSGSGNTIYF. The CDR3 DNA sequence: TGTGCCAGCAGCTTCGGGTCCGGCTCTGGAAACACCATATATTTT. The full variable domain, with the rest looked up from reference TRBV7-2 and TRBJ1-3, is GAGVSQSPSNKVTEKGKDVELRCDPISGHTALYWYRQSLGQGLEFLIYFQGNSAPDKSGLPSDRFSAERTGGSVSTLTIQRTQQEDSAVYLCASSFGSGSGNTIYFGEGSWLTVV.

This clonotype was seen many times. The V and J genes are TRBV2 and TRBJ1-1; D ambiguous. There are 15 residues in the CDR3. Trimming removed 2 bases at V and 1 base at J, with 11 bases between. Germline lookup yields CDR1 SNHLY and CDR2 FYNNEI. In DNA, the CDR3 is TGTGCCAGCAGTGAAATGGGGTTCGGGAACACTGAAGCTTTCTTT. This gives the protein CASSEMGFGNTEAFF.

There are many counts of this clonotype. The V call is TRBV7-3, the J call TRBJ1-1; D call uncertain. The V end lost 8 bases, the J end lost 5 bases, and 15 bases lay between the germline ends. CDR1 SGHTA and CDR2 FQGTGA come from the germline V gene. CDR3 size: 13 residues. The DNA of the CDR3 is TGTGCCAGCGGGGAGGCCCTAGGGACTGAAGCTTTCTTT. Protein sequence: CASGEALGTEAFF.

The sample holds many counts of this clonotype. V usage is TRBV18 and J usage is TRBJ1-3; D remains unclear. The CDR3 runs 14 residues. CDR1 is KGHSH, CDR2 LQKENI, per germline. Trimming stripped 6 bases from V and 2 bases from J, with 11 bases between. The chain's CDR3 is CASSPGAPGNTIYF. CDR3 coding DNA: TGTGCCAGCTCGCCAGGAGCACCTGGAAACACCATATATTTT.

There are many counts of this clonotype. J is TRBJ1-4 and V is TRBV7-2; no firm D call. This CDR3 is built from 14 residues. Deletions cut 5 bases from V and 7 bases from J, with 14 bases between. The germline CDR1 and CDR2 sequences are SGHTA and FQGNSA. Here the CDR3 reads CASSIGGSAEKLFF. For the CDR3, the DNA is TGTGCCAGCAGCATAGGAGGGTCGGCTGAAAAACTGTTTTTT.

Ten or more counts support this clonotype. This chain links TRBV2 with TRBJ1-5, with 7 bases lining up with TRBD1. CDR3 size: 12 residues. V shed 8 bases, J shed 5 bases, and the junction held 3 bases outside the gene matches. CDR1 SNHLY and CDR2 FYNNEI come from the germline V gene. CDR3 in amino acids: CASRTGDQPQHF. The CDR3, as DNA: TGTGCCAGCCGGACAGGAGATCAGCCCCAGCATTTT.

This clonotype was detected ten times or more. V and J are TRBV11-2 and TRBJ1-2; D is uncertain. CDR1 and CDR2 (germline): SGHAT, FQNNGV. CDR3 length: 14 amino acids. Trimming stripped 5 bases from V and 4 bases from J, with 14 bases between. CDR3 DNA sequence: TGTGCCAGCAGCCCCCGGATTGGAGGCTATGGCTACACCTTC. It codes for CASSPRIGGYGYTF. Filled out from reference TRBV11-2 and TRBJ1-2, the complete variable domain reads EAGVAQSPRYKIIEKRQSVAFWCNPISGHATLYWYQQILGQGPKLLIQFQNNGVVDDSQLPKDRFSAERLKGVDSTLKIQPAKLEDSAVYLCASSPRIGGYGYTFGSGTRLTVV.

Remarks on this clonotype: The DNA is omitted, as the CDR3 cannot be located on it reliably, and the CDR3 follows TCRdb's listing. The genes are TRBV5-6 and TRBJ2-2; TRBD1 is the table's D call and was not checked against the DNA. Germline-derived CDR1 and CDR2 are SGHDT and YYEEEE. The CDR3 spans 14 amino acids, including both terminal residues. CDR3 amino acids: CASSRGDTGELFFF.

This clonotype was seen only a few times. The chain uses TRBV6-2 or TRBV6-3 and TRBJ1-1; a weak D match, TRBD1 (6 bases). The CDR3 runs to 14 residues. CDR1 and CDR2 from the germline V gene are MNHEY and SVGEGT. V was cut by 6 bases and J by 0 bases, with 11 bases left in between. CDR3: CASRERQVNTEAFF. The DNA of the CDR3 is TGTGCCAGCAGGGAACGACAGGTGAACACTGAAGCTTTCTTT.

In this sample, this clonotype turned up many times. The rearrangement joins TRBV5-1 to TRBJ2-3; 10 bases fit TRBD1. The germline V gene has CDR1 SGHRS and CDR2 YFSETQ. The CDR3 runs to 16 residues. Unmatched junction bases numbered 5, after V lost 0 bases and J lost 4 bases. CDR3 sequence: CASSLAPGQGSDTQYF. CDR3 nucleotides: TGCGCCAGCAGCTTGGCACCGGGACAGGGGTCAGATACGCAGTATTTT.

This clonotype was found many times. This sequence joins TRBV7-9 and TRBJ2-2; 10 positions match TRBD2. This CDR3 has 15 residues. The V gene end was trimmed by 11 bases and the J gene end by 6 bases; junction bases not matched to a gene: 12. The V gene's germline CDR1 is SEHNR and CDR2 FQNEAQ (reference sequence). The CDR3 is CAQDTTSGVAGELFF. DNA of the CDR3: TGTGCCCAGGATACAACTAGCGGGGTCGCCGGGGAGCTGTTTTTT.

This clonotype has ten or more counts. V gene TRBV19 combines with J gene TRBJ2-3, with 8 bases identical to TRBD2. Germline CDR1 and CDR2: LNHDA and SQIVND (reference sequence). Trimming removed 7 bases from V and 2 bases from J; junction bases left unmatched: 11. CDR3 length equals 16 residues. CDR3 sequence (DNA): TGTGCCAGTACCAAGGGTCTAGCGGGTAACACAGATACGCAGTATTTT. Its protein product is CASTKGLAGNTDTQYF.

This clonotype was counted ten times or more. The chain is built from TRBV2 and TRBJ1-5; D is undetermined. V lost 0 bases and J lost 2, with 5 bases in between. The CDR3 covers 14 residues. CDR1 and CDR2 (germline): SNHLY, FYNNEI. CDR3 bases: TGTGCCAGCAGTGAAGCGCTCGGCAATCAGCCCCAGCATTTT. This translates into CASSEALGNQPQHF.

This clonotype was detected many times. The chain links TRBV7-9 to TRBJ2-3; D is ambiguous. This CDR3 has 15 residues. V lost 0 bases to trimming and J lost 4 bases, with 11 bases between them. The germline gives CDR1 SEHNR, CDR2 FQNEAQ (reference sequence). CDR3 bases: TGTGCCAGCAGCTTAGCACCTCCGATTCCAGATACGCAGTATTTT. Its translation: CASSLAPPIPDTQYF.

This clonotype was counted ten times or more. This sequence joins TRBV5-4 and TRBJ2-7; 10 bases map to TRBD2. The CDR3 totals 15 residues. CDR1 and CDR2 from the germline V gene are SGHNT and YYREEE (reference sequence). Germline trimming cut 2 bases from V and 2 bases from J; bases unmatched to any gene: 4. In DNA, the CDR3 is TGTGCCAGCAGCTTAAGGACTAGCGGCACCTACGAGCAGTACTTC. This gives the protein CASSLRTSGTYEQYF.

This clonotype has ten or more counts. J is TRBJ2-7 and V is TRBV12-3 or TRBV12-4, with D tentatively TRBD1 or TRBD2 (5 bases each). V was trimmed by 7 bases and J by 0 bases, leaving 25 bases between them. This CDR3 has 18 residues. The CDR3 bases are TGTGCCAGCACCCAAATTCCACCGGGACGCAGAAACTCCTACGAGCAGTACTTC. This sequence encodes CASTQIPPGRRNSYEQYF.

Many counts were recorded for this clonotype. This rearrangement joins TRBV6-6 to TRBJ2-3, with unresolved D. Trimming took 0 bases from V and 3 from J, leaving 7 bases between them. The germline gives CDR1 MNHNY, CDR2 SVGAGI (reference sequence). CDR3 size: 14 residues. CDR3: CASSYSGFTDTQYF. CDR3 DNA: TGTGCCAGCAGTTACTCCGGGTTTACAGATACGCAGTATTTT.